The 28 T cell receptor beta chains below were found in one sample sequenced in a study of blood T cell repertoires in COVID-19. Method: immunoSEQ multiplex PCR; TCRdb's copy keeps in-frame clones and lacks some. The sample includes under 50,000 clones, around 92% of them seen just once. Material for sequencing was peripheral blood. The receptors shown here come from a human donor in a cohort sampled during active COVID-19.

The chain joins TRBV5-1 to TRBJ2-3; 8 nucleotides agree with TRBD2. V was clipped by 4 bases and J by 6 bases; unmatched bases: 13. Germline CDR1 is SGHRS and CDR2 is YFSETQ. The CDR3 has 16 amino acids. DNA for the CDR3: TGCGCCAGCAGCAACCAGCCGAGCGGGGGTGGGGATACGCAGTATTTT. This gives the protein CASSNQPSGGGDTQYF.

The V and J genes are TRBV4-3 and TRBJ2-1; 9 bases fit TRBD2. With V trimmed by 4 bases and J by 7 bases, 8 bases remained unmatched. The CDR3 is 15 amino acids. Looked up from germline, CDR1 is LGHNA and CDR2 is YSLEER. CDR3 loop: CASSPPGGRGNEQFF. CDR3 in DNA: TGCGCCAGCAGCCCCCCGGGCGGGAGGGGAAATGAGCAGTTCTTC.

V gene TRBV6-6 combines with J gene TRBJ2-3; a weak D match, TRBD2 (5 bases). Per the germline V gene, CDR1 is MNHNY and CDR2 is SVGAGI (reference sequence). V was shortened by 0 bases and J by 4 bases, with 8 bases between the two germline ends. This CDR3 is built from 14 residues. The CDR3 reads CASSYSRAADTQYF. CDR3 sequence (DNA): TGTGCCAGCAGTTACTCGAGGGCGGCAGATACGCAGTATTTT.

This sequence joins TRBV5-4 and TRBJ2-1; 7 nucleotides agree with TRBD1. There are 15 residues in the CDR3. The germline CDR1 and CDR2 sequences are SGHNT and YYREEE (reference sequence). V lost 5 bases to trimming and J lost 0 bases; unmatched junction nucleotides: 5. This chain's CDR3 is CASRPGQSSYNEQFF. The DNA of the CDR3 is TGTGCCAGCAGACCGGGACAGAGCTCCTACAATGAGCAGTTCTTC.

This clone was observed once. V is TRBV27 and J is TRBJ2-7; TRBD1 matches at 7 bases. Germline assignment: CDR1 MNHEY and CDR2 SMNVEV (reference sequence). The J segment lost 4 bases and the V segment lost 8 bases, leaving 14 bases of the junction unmatched. This CDR3 has 15 residues. CDR3 amino acids: CASSRAGGKRYEQYF. CDR3 DNA: TGTGCCAGCTCCCGAGCAGGGGGTAAGCGGTACGAGCAGTACTTC.

The table lists this clone with a few counts. V and J are TRBV2 and TRBJ1-1, with 7 bases that match TRBD1. V was clipped by 4 bases and J by 10 bases; unmatched bases: 9. The CDR3 is 13 residues long. Germline V CDR1 and CDR2: SNHLY, FYNNEI. DNA of the CDR3: TGTGCCAGCAGTGCCCGCCGGGACAGCTTAGCTTTCTTT. It codes for CASSARRDSLAFF.

V is TRBV2 and J is TRBJ1-1; tentative D call: TRBD1 (6 bases). The CDR3 spans 14 residues. Germline V gene data show CDR1 as SNHLY and CDR2 as FYNNEI. Trimming pared 6 bases from V and 0 bases from J, leaving 11 bases between. Here the CDR3 reads CASSYRDMNTEAFF. The CDR3 nucleotides are TGTGCCAGCAGCTACAGGGACATGAACACTGAAGCTTTCTTT. The full variable domain, with the rest looked up from reference TRBV2 and TRBJ1-1, is EPEVTQTPSHQVTQMGQEVILRCVPISNHLYFYWYRQILGQKVEFLVSFYNNEISEKSEIFDDQFSVERPDGSNFTLKIRSTKLEDSAMYFCASSYRDMNTEAFFGQGTRLTVV.

This chain links TRBV6-2 or TRBV6-3 with TRBJ1-1; D remains unclear. The CDR3 sequence is 12 residues long. The germline gives CDR1 MNHEY, CDR2 SVGEGT. V lost 5 bases, J lost 4 bases, and 8 bases lay in between. DNA for the CDR3: TGTGCCAGCAGTAACAGCCGCACTGAAGCTTTCTTT. As protein: CASSNSRTEAFF.

The chain combines TRBV7-2 with TRBJ1-1; a possible D gene is TRBD1 (5 bases). This CDR3 has 13 residues. Germline values: CDR1 SGHTA, CDR2 FQGNSA. V was shortened by 3 bases and J by 1 base, with 6 bases between the two germline ends. The CDR3 DNA reads as TGTGCCAGCAGCTTGGGGCGGAACACTGAAGCTTTCTTT. Its protein is CASSLGRNTEAFF. Supplemented by reference TRBV7-2 and TRBJ1-1, the full variable domain reads GAGVSQSPSNKVTEKGKDVELRCDPISGHTALYWYRQSLGQGLEFLIYFQGNSAPDKSGLPSDRFSAERTGGSVSTLTIQRTQQEDSAVYLCASSLGRNTEAFFGQGTRLTVV.

The rearrangement links TRBV6-5 to TRBJ1-6; D possibly corresponds to TRBD1 (5 bases). Trimming cost V 6 bases and J 11 bases, with 20 bases left between them. Per germline, CDR1 MNHEY and CDR2 SVGAGI. The CDR3 consists of 15 residues. CDR3 nucleotides: TGTGCCAGCAGCGCAAGAACAGGACGCGAAGCACCCCTCCACTTT. Residues: CASSARTGREAPLHF.

The chain couples TRBV9 to TRBJ2-7; 7 bases map to TRBD2. CDR1 is SGDLS and CDR2 is YYNGEE in the germline V gene. The CDR3 covers 16 residues. The V segment lost 4 bases and the J segment 4 bases; nucleotides outside the gene matches: 14. The CDR3 protein is CASSPLAAAHGYEQYF. The CDR3 nucleotides are TGTGCCAGCAGCCCCCTAGCGGCGGCCCATGGGTACGAGCAGTACTTC. Drawing the rest from reference TRBV9 and TRBJ2-7, the complete variable domain is DSGVTQTPKHLITATGQRVTLRCSPRSGDLSVYWYQQSLDQGLQFLIQYYNGEERAKGNILERFSAQQFPDLHSELNLSSLELGDSALYFCASSPLAAAHGYEQYFGPGTRLTVT.

This sequence joins TRBV6-5 and TRBJ1-5; tentative D call: TRBD1 (6 bases). This CDR3 contains 12 residues. Germline values: CDR1 MNHEY, CDR2 SVGAGI. V was trimmed by 7 bases and J by 10 bases, leaving 14 bases between them. The CDR3 DNA reads TGTGCCAGCAATAACAGGGTCGGACCCCAGCATTTT. Encoded protein: CASNNRVGPQHF.

The V gene is TRBV9, the J gene TRBJ2-1, with D possibly being TRBD2 (7 bases). The CDR3 consists of 18 residues. Germline assignment: CDR1 SGDLS and CDR2 YYNGEE. V lost 1 base and J lost 4, with 21 bases in between. The CDR3 DNA sequence: TGTGCCAGCAGCGTACGGCAGGGGTCACTAGCGCCTTACAATGAGCAGTTCTTC. The encoded protein is CASSVRQGSLAPYNEQFF.

The chain carries TRBV7-2 and TRBJ2-3; tentatively, D is TRBD2 (6 bases). The CDR3 contains 14 residues. CDR1 SGHTA and CDR2 FQGNSA come from the germline V gene. V lost 9 bases to trimming and J lost 4 bases, with 17 bases between them. This CDR3 is CASSLTRGPDTQYF. The CDR3 DNA is TGTGCCAGTTCCCTTACGCGGGGACCAGATACGCAGTATTTT.

J is TRBJ2-2 and V is TRBV14; D gene unclear. V gave up 3 bases and J gave up 8 bases, with 4 bases separating them. Germline loops: CDR1 SGHDN, CDR2 FVKESK. This CDR3 has 11 amino acids. CDR3 residues: CASSQRGELFF. Here the CDR3 DNA reads TGTGCCAGCAGCCAGAGAGGGGAGCTGTTTTTT.

The CDR3 protein is CASSLLAARGTDTQYF. The CDR3 nucleotides are TGTGCCAGCAGCCTACTAGCGGCCCGAGGGACGGATACGCAGTATTTT. The chain has TRBV11-2 and TRBJ2-3; 8 bases align to TRBD2. This CDR3 region has 16 residues. Trimming cost V 5 bases and J 6 bases; bases outside gene matches: 13. Germline V gene lookup returns CDR1 SGHAT and CDR2 FQNNGV.

V is TRBV7-3 and J is TRBJ2-1, with 10 bases matching TRBD2. The CDR3 totals 15 residues. The ends lost 3 bases at V and 4 bases at J; junction bases unmatched: 3. Germline loops: CDR1 SGHTA, CDR2 FQGTGA. The CDR3 region has the DNA TGTGCCAGCAGCTTCACAGCGGGAGGGTACAATGAGCAGTTCTTC. Translation: CASSFTAGGYNEQFF. The full variable domain, in which reference TRBV7-3 and TRBJ2-1 provide the parts outside the CDR3, is GAGVSQTPSNKVTEKGKYVELRCDPISGHTALYWYRQSLGQGPEFLIYFQGTGAADDSGLPNDRFFAVRPEGSVSTLKIQRTERGDSAVYLCASSFTAGGYNEQFFGPGTRLTVL.

The chain carries TRBV6-2 or TRBV6-3 and TRBJ1-1; the D is unclear. The CDR3 extends over 14 amino acids. Trimming pared 3 bases from V and 5 bases from J, leaving 13 bases between. From germline, CDR1 is MNHEY and CDR2 SVGEGT. CDR3: CASSYFGGGTEAFF. The CDR3 nucleotides read TGTGCCAGCAGTTATTTTGGCGGTGGGACTGAAGCTTTCTTT.

The V gene is TRBV6-6, the J gene TRBJ2-3, with TRBD2 identical over 8 bases. Germline V gene data show CDR1 as MNHNY and CDR2 as SVGAGI (reference sequence). This CDR3 contains 14 residues. Trimming cost V 7 bases and J 5 bases; bases outside gene matches: 8. The DNA of the CDR3 is TGTGCCAGCACCCGAGCGGGGGTAATAGATACGCAGTATTTT. As protein: CASTRAGVIDTQYF.

This chain uses TRBV7-2 with TRBJ2-7; a weak D match, TRBD2 (7 bases). Germline CDR1 reads SGHTA; CDR2 reads FQGNSA. V lost 3 bases to trimming and J lost 0 bases, with 24 bases between them. The CDR3 sequence is 19 residues long. CDR3 protein: CASSFIVSGTDRSSYEQYF. CDR3 DNA sequence: TGTGCCAGCAGCTTTATAGTCAGCGGGACCGACAGGAGCTCCTACGAGCAGTACTTC.

This clone was recorded only once. The chain carries TRBV4-3 and TRBJ2-3, with 11 bases fitting TRBD2. Trimming removed 4 bases from V and 5 bases from J; junction bases left unmatched: 11. Germline lookup yields CDR1 LGHNA and CDR2 YSLEER. This CDR3 has 17 residues. The CDR3 here is CASSRRKTSGNEDTQYF. DNA of the CDR3: TGCGCCAGCAGCCGCCGTAAGACTAGCGGGAACGAAGATACGCAGTATTTT.

The gene calls are TRBV29-1 and TRBJ2-3; 7 positions match TRBD2. CDR1 and CDR2 (germline): SQVTM, ANQGSEA. The CDR3 extends over 13 amino acids. The J segment lost 2 bases and the V segment lost 4 bases, leaving 3 bases of the junction unmatched. The CDR3 bases are TGCAGCGTTGCCGGGAGGAACACAGATACGCAGTATTTT. It specifies CSVAGRNTDTQYF.

The chain carries TRBV7-6 and TRBJ2-2; TRBD2 matches at 12 bases. The CDR3 is 18 amino acids. The germline V gene has CDR1 SGHVS and CDR2 FNYEAQ. The ends lost 1 base at V and 5 bases at J; junction bases unmatched: 8. The CDR3 coding sequence is TGTGCCAGCAGCTTAGAAATCCCCCTAGCGGGAGGGACCGGGGAGCTGTTTTTT. Encoded protein: CASSLEIPLAGGTGELFF.

V and J are TRBV20-1 and TRBJ2-5, with no clear D. The CDR3 loop spans 12 amino acids. Trimming removed 3 bases at V and 2 bases at J, with 7 bases between. Germline V gives CDR1 DFQATT, CDR2 SNEGSKA (reference sequence). Here the CDR3 reads CSASLQQETQYF. The DNA for the CDR3 is TGCAGTGCTAGTCTGCAGCAAGAGACCCAGTACTTC.

This chain connects TRBV9 to TRBJ1-6; D remains ambiguous. The CDR3 length is 14 residues. V lost 0 bases and J 5 bases, leaving 6 bases between the germline ends. Germline CDR1 is SGDLS and CDR2 is YYNGEE. CDR3 sequence reads: CASSVDTDNSPLHF. CDR3 DNA sequence: TGTGCCAGCAGCGTAGATACGGATAATTCACCCCTCCACTTT. The full variable domain, with the rest looked up from reference TRBV9 and TRBJ1-6, is DSGVTQTPKHLITATGQRVTLRCSPRSGDLSVYWYQQSLDQGLQFLIQYYNGEERAKGNILERFSAQQFPDLHSELNLSSLELGDSALYFCASSVDTDNSPLHFGNGTRLTVT.

This chain links TRBV6-6 with TRBJ1-1, with D unclear. Trimming took off 2 bases at V and 3 bases at J, with 10 bases between the two ends. Looked up from germline, CDR1 is MNHNY and CDR2 is SVGAGI (reference sequence). CDR3 size: 14 residues. CDR3 bases: TGTGCCAGCAGTTACATGGAGTTGGACACTGAAGCTTTCTTT. Translated, it gives CASSYMELDTEAFF.

The chain uses TRBV7-2 and TRBJ2-1; 8 nucleotides agree with TRBD2. With 1 base clipped from V and 12 bases from J, the junction kept 11 bases outside the gene matches. CDR1 SGHTA and CDR2 FQGNSA come from the germline V gene. The CDR3 runs to 15 residues. The DNA for the CDR3 is TGTGCCAGCAGCTTAGACAGCGGGGGCAGGCTATGGCAGTTCTTC. Translating it yields CASSLDSGGRLWQFF.

The chain carries TRBV7-9 and TRBJ2-2, with 9 bases identical to TRBD2. Germline values: CDR1 SEHNR, CDR2 FQNEAQ (reference sequence). The length of the CDR3 is 15 residues. The junction had 1 base not matched to a gene; V was cut back by 4 bases and J by 1 base. In nucleotides, the CDR3 is TGTGCCAGCAGCTCTAGCGGGAAGAACACCGGGGAGCTGTTTTTT. Its protein product is CASSSSGKNTGELFF.